This is a list of T cell receptor beta chains from one sample in a study of shared clonotypes between healthy human individuals. Method: immunoSEQ multiplex PCR; TCRdb's copy keeps in-frame clones and lacks some. The sample contains some 2.1 million clones, roughly 94% of which appear only once. The sequenced sample was naive CD8+ T cells sorted from blood. Source of these receptors: a man aged 18 to 29 in good health. Both conserved end residues are part of each CDR3. The order of the fields is D gene, V gene, J gene, clone size, CDR3 DNA, CDR3 protein. D genes are given only for firm matches. Not every row has a clone size; where given, it reads once, few, many or a size class.

>.|TRBV6-5|TRBJ1-1|.
TGTGCCAGCAGTTACTCGGGGAGCGCTGAAGCTTTCTTT
CASSYSGSAEAFF
>.|TRBV30|TRBJ1-1|.
TGTGCCTGGAGCCTCGGGGTGGCGAACACTGAAGCTTTCTTT
CAWSLGVANTEAFF
>.|TRBV11-2|TRBJ2-1|.
TGTGCCAGCAGCTTATCCCAGGAGGGGGTTAATGAGCAGTTCTTC
CASSLSQEGVNEQFF
>.|TRBV6-5|TRBJ1-3|.
TGTGCCAGCAGTTACTCCGACTCTGGAAACACCATATATTTT
CASSYSDSGNTIYF
>.|TRBV4-3|TRBJ2-1|.
TGCGCCAGCAGCCAAGATCGAAATTTCCTGAATGAGCAGTTCTTC
CASSQDRNFLNEQFF
>TRBD2|TRBV9|TRBJ2-7|.
TGTGCCAGCAGCGCCGGCGGGGGGCTTAGCTACGAGCAGTACTTC
CASSAGGGLSYEQYF
>TRBD1|TRBV27|TRBJ1-2|.
TGTGCCAGCAGGGGGACAGGGGAAGGCTACACCTTC
CASRGTGEGYTF
>TRBD2|TRBV4-3|TRBJ2-7|.
TGCGCCAGCAGCCAAGATTACAGCGGGAGCCCCTACGAGCAGTACTTC
CASSQDYSGSPYEQYF
>.|TRBV6-1|TRBJ2-7|.
TGTGCCAGCAGTGAGGATCACTACGAGCAGTACTTC
CASSEDHYEQYF
>.|TRBV27|TRBJ2-2|.
TGTGCCAGCAGTCCCCTGGCCGGGGAGCTGTTTTTT
CASSPLAGELFF
>.|TRBV11-2|TRBJ2-3|few
TGTGCCAGCAGCCTAGGGGCCGGGGTCACAGATACGCAGTATTTT
CASSLGAGVTDTQYF
>.|TRBV7-9|TRBJ1-2|.
TGTGCCAGCAGCTACCCACAGGACAATGGCTACACCTTC
CASSYPQDNGYTF
>.|TRBV27|TRBJ2-2|.
TGTGCCAGCACCCTAGGACAGGTAGCGGGCACCGGGGAGCTGTTTTTT
CASTLGQVAGTGELFF
>TRBD1|TRBV10-1|TRBJ2-1|.
TGCGCCAGCAGTGTTACAGGGGAGACGGAGCAGTTCTTC
CASSVTGETEQFF
>.|TRBV5-5|TRBJ2-7|.
TGTGCCAGCAGCTCCGAGTATATCTCCTACGAGCAGTACTTC
CASSSEYISYEQYF
>.|TRBV7-9|TRBJ1-1|.
TGTGCCAGCAGCTGGGGTGATGCCACTGAAGCTTTCTTT
CASSWGDATEAFF
>.|TRBV4-1|TRBJ1-5|.
TGCGCCAGCAGCCAAATCCGACGGCTTGGGCCCCAGCATTTT
CASSQIRRLGPQHF
>TRBD1|TRBV5-6|TRBJ2-7|.
TGTGCCAGCAGCATGGACAGGGACTACGAGCAGTACTTC
CASSMDRDYEQYF
>.|TRBV5-1|TRBJ2-4|.
TGCGCCAGCAGTCCGGGTCTCGAGGCCAAAAACATTCAGTACTTC
CASSPGLEAKNIQYF
>.|TRBV18|TRBJ2-1|once
TGTGCCAGCTCACCACCGGCGGAGTTCGAGCAGTTCTTC
CASSPPAEFEQFF
>.|TRBV5-1|TRBJ2-2|.
TGCGCCAGCAGTACCGGGGGTAACACCGGGGAGCTGTTTTTT
CASSTGGNTGELFF
>TRBD2|TRBV7-9|TRBJ2-2|.
TGTGCCAGCAGCACCAGCGGGGCGAACACCGGGGAGCTGTTTTTT
CASSTSGANTGELFF
>.|TRBV5-6|TRBJ1-1|.
TGTGCCAGCAGCTTGGACGGGCCTGAAGCTTTCTTT
CASSLDGPEAFF
>.|TRBV6-6|TRBJ2-7|.
TGTGCCAGCAGGGGCCAGCGGGACGAGCAGTACTTC
CASRGQRDEQYF
>TRBD2|TRBV27|TRBJ2-7|.
TGTGCCAGCAGTTCTGGCGGGAGTTACGAGCAGTACTTC
CASSSGGSYEQYF
>.|TRBV6-1|TRBJ1-3|.
TGTGCCAGCAGTGAAGCAAACACCATATATTTT
CASSEANTIYF
>.|TRBV7-6|TRBJ1-4|.
TGTGCCAGCAGCTTAGTTACTAATGAAAAACTGTTTTTT
CASSLVTNEKLFF
>.|TRBV4-1|TRBJ1-1|.
TGCGCCAGCAGCCTGACCTACGGGGGGACTGAAGCTTTCTTT
CASSLTYGGTEAFF
>.|TRBV9|TRBJ2-7|.
TGTGCCAGCAGCGTAGGTCCAGCCGTCACCTACGAGCAGTACTTC
CASSVGPAVTYEQYF
>TRBD1|TRBV28|TRBJ2-5|.
TGTGCCAGCAGTTTCGACAGGGGGGAAGAGACCCAGTACTTC
CASSFDRGEETQYF
>.|TRBV7-2|TRBJ2-7|.
TGTGCCAGCAGTGACCCCGGGACGCTAACCTACGAGCAGTACTTC
CASSDPGTLTYEQYF
>TRBD1|TRBV2|TRBJ1-6|.
TGTGCCAGCAGTGAGGACGGACAGGGGGCTTTGTATTCACCCCTCCACTTT
CASSEDGQGALYSPLHF
>TRBD1|TRBV4-1|TRBJ2-7|.
TGCGCCAGCAGCTACCGGGACAGCCATTCCTACGAGCAGTACTTC
CASSYRDSHSYEQYF
>.|TRBV9|TRBJ2-7|.
TGTGCCAGCAGCGTAGATGCAGGACCCTACGAGCAGTACTTC
CASSVDAGPYEQYF
>TRBD1|TRBV7-9|TRBJ1-3|.
TGTGCCAGCAGCGGCCCAGACAGGGATGTGCACACCATATATTTT
CASSGPDRDVHTIYF
>.|TRBV4-1|TRBJ1-5|.
TGCGCCAGCAGCCCTTGGGGGGATTGGAATCAGCCCCAGCATTTT
CASSPWGDWNQPQHF
>.|TRBV9|TRBJ2-1|.
TGTGCCAGCAGCACCCCCTCCGGGACCTCCTACAATGAGCAGTTCTTC
CASSTPSGTSYNEQFF
>.|TRBV27|TRBJ1-5|.
TGTGCCAGCAGTTTAGATAGGGGCAATCAGCCCCAGCATTTT
CASSLDRGNQPQHF
>.|TRBV28|TRBJ2-7|.
TGTGCCAGCAGTTTATACGAGCAGTACTTC
CASSLYEQYF
>.|TRBV25-1|TRBJ2-1|.
TGTGCCAGCAGTAAACAGTGGAATGAGCAGTTCTTC
CASSKQWNEQFF
>.|TRBV5-4|TRBJ2-7|.
TGTGCCAGCAGCTTGGAGGGGAGCTCCTACGAGCAGTACTTC
CASSLEGSSYEQYF
>.|TRBV7-9|TRBJ1-3|.
TGTGCCAGCAGCTTAGGTTCTGGGGCTGGAAACACCATATATTTT
CASSLGSGAGNTIYF
>.|TRBV4-1|TRBJ1-3|.
TGCGCCAGCAGCCAAGATCGGGCCTCTACTAACACCATATATTTT
CASSQDRASTNTIYF